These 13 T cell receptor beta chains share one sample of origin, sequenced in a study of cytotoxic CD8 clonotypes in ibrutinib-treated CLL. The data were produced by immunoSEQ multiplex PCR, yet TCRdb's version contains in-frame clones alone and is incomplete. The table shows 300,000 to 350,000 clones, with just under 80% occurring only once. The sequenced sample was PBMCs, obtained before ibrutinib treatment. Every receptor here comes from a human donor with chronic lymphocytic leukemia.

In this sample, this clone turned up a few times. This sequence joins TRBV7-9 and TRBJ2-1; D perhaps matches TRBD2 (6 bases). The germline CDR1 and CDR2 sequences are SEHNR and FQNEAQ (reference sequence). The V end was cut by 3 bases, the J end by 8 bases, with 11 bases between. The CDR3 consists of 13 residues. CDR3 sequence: CASSFGGIDEQFF. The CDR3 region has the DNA TGTGCCAGCAGCTTTGGGGGGATCGATGAGCAGTTCTTC.

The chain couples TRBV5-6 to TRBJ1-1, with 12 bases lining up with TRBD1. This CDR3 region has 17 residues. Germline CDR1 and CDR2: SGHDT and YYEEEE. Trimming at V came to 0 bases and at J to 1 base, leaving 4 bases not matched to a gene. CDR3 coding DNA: TGTGCCAGCAGCTTGGGTCCGGGACAGGGGGCGAACACTGAAGCTTTCTTT. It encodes CASSLGPGQGANTEAFF.

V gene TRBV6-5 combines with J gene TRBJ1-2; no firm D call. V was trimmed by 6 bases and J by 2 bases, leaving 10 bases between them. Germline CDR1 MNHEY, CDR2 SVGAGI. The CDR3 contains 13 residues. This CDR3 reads CASRSDGNYGYTF. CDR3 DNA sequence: TGTGCCAGCAGATCGGACGGGAACTATGGCTACACCTTC.

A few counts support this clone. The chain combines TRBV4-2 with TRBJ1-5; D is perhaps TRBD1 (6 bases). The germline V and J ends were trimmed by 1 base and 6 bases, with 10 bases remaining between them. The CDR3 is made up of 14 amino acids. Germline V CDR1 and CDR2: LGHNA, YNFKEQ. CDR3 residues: CASSQAGGLQPQHF. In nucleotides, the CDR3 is TGTGCCAGCAGCCAAGCCGGGGGCCTTCAGCCCCAGCATTTT.

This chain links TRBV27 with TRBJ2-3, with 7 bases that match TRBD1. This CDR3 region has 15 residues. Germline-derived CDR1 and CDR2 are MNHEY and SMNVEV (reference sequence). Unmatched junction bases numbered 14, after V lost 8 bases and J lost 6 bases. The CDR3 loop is CASQRSLTGVDTQYF. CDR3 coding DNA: TGTGCCAGCCAACGCTCGTTAACAGGGGTTGATACGCAGTATTTT.

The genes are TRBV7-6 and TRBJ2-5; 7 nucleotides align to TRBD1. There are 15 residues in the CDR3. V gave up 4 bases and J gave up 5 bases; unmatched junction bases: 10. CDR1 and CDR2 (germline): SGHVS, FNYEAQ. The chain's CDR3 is CASSSHSSRGETQYF. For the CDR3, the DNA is TGTGCCAGCAGCTCCCATTCTAGCAGGGGGGAGACCCAGTACTTC. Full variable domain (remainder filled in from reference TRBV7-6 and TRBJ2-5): GAGVSQSPRYKVTKRGQDVALRCDPISGHVSLYWYRQALGQGPEFLTYFNYEAQQDKSGLPNDRFSAERPEGSISTLTIQRTEQRDSAMYRCASSSHSSRGETQYFGPGTRLLVL.

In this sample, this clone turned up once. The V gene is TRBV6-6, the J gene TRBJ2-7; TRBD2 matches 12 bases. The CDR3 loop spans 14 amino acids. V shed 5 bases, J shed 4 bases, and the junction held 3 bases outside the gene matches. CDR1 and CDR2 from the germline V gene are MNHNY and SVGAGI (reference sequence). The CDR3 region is CASSRTSGTYEQYF. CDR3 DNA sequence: TGTGCCAGCAGTAGGACTAGCGGGACGTACGAGCAGTACTTC.

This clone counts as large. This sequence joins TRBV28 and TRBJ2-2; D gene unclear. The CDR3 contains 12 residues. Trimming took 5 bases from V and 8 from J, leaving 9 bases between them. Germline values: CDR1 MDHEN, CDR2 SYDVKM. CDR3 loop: CASSELGGELFF. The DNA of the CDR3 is TGTGCCAGCAGTGAATTGGGAGGGGAGCTGTTTTTT. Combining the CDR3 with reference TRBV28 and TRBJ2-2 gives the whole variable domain DVKVTQSSRYLVKRTGEKVFLECVQDMDHENMFWYRQDPGLGLRLIYFSYDVKMKEKGDIPEGYSVSREKKERFSLILESASTNQTSMYLCASSELGGELFFGEGSRLTVL.

The CDR3, as DNA: TGTGCCAGCAGCTTGACAGGGCTAGCTCGGGAGACCCAGTACTTC. Translation: CASSLTGLARETQYF. This chain joins TRBV7-2 and TRBJ2-5; 7 positions match TRBD1. The CDR3 runs 15 residues. Germline trimming cut 3 bases from V and 5 bases from J; bases unmatched to any gene: 9. Germline V gene lookup returns CDR1 SGHTA and CDR2 FQGNSA.

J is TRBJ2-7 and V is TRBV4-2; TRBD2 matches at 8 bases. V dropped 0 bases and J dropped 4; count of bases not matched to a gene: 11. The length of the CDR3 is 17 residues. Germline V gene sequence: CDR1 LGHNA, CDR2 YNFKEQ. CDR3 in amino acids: CASSQDREGHSGYEQYF. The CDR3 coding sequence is TGTGCCAGCAGCCAAGATCGGGAGGGACACTCGGGTTACGAGCAGTACTTC.

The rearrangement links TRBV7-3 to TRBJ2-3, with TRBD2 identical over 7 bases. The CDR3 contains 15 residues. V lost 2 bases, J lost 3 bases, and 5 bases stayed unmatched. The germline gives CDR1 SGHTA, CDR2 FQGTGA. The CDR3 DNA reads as TGTGCCAGCAGCTTAGGCGGGAGAGGGACAGATACGCAGTATTTT. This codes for CASSLGGRGTDTQYF.

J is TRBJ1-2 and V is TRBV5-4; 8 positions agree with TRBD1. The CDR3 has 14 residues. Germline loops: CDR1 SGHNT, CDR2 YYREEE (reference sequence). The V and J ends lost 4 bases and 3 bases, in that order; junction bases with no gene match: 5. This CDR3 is CASSARGQDYGYTF. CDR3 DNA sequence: TGTGCCAGCAGCGCCCGGGGACAGGACTATGGCTACACCTTC.

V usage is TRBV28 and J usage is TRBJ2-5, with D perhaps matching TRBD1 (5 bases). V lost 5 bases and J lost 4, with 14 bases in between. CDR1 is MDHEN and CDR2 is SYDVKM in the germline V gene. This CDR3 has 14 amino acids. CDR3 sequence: CASSPRQPGETQYF. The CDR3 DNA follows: TGTGCCAGCAGTCCGCGACAGCCCGGAGAGACCCAGTACTTC.